These T cell receptor beta chains were read from a single sample in a study of CD8 T cells in Susac syndrome. TCRdb independently ran MiXCR on the immunoSEQ multiplex PCR reads; one entry per CDR3 protein. The sample has under 200,000 distinct CDR3 sequences; roughly 92% are singletons. Sequencing used CD4+ T cells from PBMCs. Source of these receptors: a human donor in good health. Each CDR3 is given with its conserved first and last residue.

v_gene	j_gene	CDR3aa
TRBV3-1	TRBJ2-1	CASSQTSGSEQFF
TRBV5-1	TRBJ2-3	CASSLRATSTDTQYF
TRBV5-1	TRBJ1-5	CASSLGPREGNQPQHF
TRBV6-1	TRBJ2-4	CASSENIQYF
TRBV20-1	TRBJ1-5	CSAQDILKGGNQPQHF
TRBV30	TRBJ1-3	CAWSWASGNTIYF
TRBV15	TRBJ2-1	CATSRDRNRGGEQFF
TRBV7-9	TRBJ2-5	CASSLPTGLQETQYF
TRBV12-3/TRBV12-4	TRBJ1-2	CASSKDLLHGYTF
TRBV29-1	TRBJ2-1	CSVEEGHYNEQFF
TRBV12-5	TRBJ1-5	CASGPGGSNQPQHF
TRBV29-1	TRBJ2-2	CSVVGQGARTGELFF
TRBV27	TRBJ1-5	CASSLRGQPQHF
TRBV6-1	TRBJ2-2	CASEMNLGGELFF
TRBV18	TRBJ2-7	CASSTKTGSYEQYF
TRBV5-4	TRBJ2-5	CASSQRPGQGDETQYF
TRBV7-2	TRBJ1-2	CASSPTIRGNYGYTF
TRBV20-1	TRBJ1-5	CSARRGGQPQHF
TRBV7-2	TRBJ2-5	CASSLWQFQETQYF
TRBV7-2	TRBJ2-1	CASSLASSGGAYEQFF
TRBV7-2	TRBJ2-4	CATMGSAKNIQYF
TRBV24-1	TRBJ2-2	CATSDLQGTPGELFF
TRBV28	TRBJ2-7	CASSPLGGQGRYEQYF
TRBV19	TRBJ2-3	CASSIRPHTDTQYF
TRBV20-1	TRBJ2-5	CSARLRGGPVPQYF
TRBV2	TRBJ2-5	CASRALTGGVQETQYF
TRBV20-1	TRBJ1-6	CSARDLQGANSPLHF
TRBV19	TRBJ2-2	CASKGQTHTGELFF
TRBV10-3	TRBJ2-7	CAISYAQREQYF
TRBV12-3/TRBV12-4	TRBJ2-1	CASSLAPASTLFF
TRBV27	TRBJ1-2	CASGGQGYGYTF
TRBV7-2	TRBJ2-2	CASSLRLAGHTGELFF
TRBV9	TRBJ1-1	CASSVVEGSQAFF
TRBV28	TRBJ2-5	CASRGQGRGKETQYF
TRBV28	TRBJ1-3	CASKDGNTIYF
TRBV9	TRBJ2-7	CASSANFYEQYF
TRBV4-1	TRBJ1-1	CASSQGGRTGLRTEAFF
TRBV29-1	TRBJ2-5	CSVRVGETQYF
TRBV6-5	TRBJ1-3	CASTQGAGNTIYF
TRBV3-1	TRBJ2-5	CASSQVLGGPPETQYF
TRBV7-2	TRBJ2-5	CASSRSKGIETQYF
TRBV19	TRBJ1-1	CARVGLEEAFF
TRBV5-1	TRBJ2-3	CASKSGGTDTQYF
TRBV6-6	TRBJ2-3	CASSYRMGIPDTQYF
TRBV2	TRBJ2-3	CASSEQGWADTQYF
TRBV18	TRBJ2-5	CASSPTEETQYF
TRBV9	TRBJ1-6	CASSKTVINSPLHF
TRBV14	TRBJ1-2	CASSQEPLATYGYTF
TRBV29-1	TRBJ1-1	CSVQFALSNTEAFF
TRBV7-2	TRBJ1-5	CASSWTGEYQPQHF
TRBV4-3	TRBJ2-6	CASSQASQVAGANVLTF